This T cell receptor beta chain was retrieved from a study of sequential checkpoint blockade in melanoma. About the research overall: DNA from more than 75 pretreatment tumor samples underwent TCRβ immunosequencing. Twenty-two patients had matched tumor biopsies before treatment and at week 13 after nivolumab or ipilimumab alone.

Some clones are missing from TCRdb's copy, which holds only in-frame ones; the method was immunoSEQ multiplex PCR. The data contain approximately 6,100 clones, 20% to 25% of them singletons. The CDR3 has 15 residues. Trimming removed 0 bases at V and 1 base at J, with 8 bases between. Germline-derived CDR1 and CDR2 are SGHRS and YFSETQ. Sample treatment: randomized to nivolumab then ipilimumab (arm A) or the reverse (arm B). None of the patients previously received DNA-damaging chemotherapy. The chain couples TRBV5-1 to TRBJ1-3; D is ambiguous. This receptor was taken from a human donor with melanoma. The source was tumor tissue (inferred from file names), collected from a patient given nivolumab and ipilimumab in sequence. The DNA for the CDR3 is TGCGCCAGCAGCTTGGGACCCTCTTCTGGAAACACCATATATTTT. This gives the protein CASSLGPSSGNTIYF.